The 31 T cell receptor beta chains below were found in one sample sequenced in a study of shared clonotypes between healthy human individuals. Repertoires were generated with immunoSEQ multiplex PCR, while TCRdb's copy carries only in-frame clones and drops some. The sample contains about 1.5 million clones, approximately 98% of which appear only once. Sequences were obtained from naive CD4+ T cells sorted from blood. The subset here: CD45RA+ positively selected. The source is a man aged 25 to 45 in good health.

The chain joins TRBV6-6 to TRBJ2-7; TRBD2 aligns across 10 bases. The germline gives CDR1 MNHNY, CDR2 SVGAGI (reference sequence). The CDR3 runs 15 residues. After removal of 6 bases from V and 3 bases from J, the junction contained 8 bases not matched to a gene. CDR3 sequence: CASRESGRVYYEQYF. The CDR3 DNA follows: TGTGCCAGCAGGGAGAGCGGGAGGGTGTACTACGAGCAGTACTTC.

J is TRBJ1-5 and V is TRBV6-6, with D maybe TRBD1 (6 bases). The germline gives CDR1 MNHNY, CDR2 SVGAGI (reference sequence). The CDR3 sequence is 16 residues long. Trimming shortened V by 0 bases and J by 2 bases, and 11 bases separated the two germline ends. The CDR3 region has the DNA TGTGCCAGCAGTTACTCGACCGGACAGCGCAATCAGCCCCAGCATTTT. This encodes CASSYSTGQRNQPQHF.

CDR3 bases: TGTGCCAGCAGTTATTTAGATACAAACTATGGCTACACCTTC. Amino acids: CASSYLDTNYGYTF. The gene calls are TRBV28 and TRBJ1-2; no clear D. With 4 bases removed from V and 2 bases from J, the gap between germline ends came to 11 bases. Germline V gene data show CDR1 as MDHEN and CDR2 as SYDVKM. This CDR3 contains 14 residues.

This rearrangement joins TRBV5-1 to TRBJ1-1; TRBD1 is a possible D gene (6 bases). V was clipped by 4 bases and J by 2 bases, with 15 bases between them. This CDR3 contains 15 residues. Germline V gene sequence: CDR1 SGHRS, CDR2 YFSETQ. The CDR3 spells CASSGYGTPNTEAFF. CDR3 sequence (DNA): TGCGCCAGCAGCGGATACGGGACACCAAACACTGAAGCTTTCTTT.

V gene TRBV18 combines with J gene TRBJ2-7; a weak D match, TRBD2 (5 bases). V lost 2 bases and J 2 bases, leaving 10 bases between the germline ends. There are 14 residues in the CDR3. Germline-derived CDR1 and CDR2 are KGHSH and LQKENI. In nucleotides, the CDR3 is TGTGCCAGCTCACCAAGGGAGCAGACCTACGAGCAGTACTTC. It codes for CASSPREQTYEQYF.

For the CDR3, the DNA is TGCAGCGTCGCCGACAGGGGCCCTACAGATACGCAGTATTTT. Residues: CSVADRGPTDTQYF. The chain combines TRBV29-1 with TRBJ2-3, with TRBD1 identical over 8 bases. Germline loops: CDR1 SQVTM, CDR2 ANQGSEA. Unmatched junction bases numbered 8, after V lost 6 bases and J lost 3 bases. The CDR3 totals 14 residues.

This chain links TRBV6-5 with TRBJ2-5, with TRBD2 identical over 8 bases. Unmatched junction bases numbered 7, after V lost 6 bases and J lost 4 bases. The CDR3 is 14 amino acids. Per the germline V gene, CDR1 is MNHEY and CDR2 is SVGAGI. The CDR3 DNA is TGTGCCAGCAGCTACCACGGGGGGGGAGAGACCCAGTACTTC. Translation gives CASSYHGGGETQYF.

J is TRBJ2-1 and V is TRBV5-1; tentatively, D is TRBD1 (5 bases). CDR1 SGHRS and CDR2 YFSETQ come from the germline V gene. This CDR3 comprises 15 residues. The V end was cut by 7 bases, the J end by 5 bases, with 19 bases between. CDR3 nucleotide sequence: TGCGCCAGCTTACCAGGGATAATGTTCCACAATGAGCAGTTCTTC. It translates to CASLPGIMFHNEQFF.

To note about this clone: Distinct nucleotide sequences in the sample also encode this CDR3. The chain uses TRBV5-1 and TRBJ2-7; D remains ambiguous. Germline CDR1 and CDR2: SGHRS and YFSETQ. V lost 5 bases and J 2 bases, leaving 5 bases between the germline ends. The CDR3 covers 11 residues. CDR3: CASSNAYEQYF. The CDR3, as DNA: TGCGCCAGCAGTAACGCCTACGAGCAGTACTTC. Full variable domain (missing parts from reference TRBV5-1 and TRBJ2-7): KAGVTQTPRYLIKTRGQQVTLSCSPISGHRSVSWYQQTPGQGLQFLFEYFSETQRNKGNFPGRFSGRQFSNSRSEMNVSTLELGDSALYLCASSNAYEQYFGPGTRLTVT.

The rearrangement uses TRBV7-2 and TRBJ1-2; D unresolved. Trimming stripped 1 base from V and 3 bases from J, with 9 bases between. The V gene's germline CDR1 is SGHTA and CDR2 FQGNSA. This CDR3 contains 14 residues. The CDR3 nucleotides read TGTGCCAGCAGCTTAGTTAGCCACGACTATGGCTACACCTTC. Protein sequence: CASSLVSHDYGYTF.

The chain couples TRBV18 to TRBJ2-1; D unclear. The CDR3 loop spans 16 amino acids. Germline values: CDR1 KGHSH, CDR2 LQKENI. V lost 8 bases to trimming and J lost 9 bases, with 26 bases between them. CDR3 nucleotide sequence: TGTGCCAGCCTCCTTGCCTCGTCCCGGGTCTTGGGTGAGCAGTTCTTC. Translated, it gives CASLLASSRVLGEQFF.

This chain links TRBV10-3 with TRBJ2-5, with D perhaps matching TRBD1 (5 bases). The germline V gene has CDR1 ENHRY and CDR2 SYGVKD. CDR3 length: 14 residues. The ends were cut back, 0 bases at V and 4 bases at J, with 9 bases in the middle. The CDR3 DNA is TGTGCCATCAGTGAGTCTACAGGTTCAGAGACCCAGTACTTC. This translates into CAISESTGSETQYF.

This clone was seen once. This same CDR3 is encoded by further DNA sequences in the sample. The CDR3 here is CASSYSGGSGNTIYF. In DNA, the CDR3 is TGTGCCAGCAGTTACTCCGGGGGCTCTGGAAACACCATATATTTT. V is TRBV6-5 and J is TRBJ1-3; the D gene is possibly TRBD1 (5 bases). The CDR3 spans 15 residues. V lost 0 bases to trimming and J lost 0 bases, with 6 bases between them. Per germline, CDR1 MNHEY and CDR2 SVGAGI.

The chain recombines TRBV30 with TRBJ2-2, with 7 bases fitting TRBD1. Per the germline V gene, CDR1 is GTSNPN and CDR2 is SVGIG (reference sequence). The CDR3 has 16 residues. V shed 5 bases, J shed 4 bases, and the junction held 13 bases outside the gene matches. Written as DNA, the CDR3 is TGTGCCTGGTCCGGGGTGAGGGGGCTAGCCACCGGGGAGCTGTTTTTT. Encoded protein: CAWSGVRGLATGELFF.

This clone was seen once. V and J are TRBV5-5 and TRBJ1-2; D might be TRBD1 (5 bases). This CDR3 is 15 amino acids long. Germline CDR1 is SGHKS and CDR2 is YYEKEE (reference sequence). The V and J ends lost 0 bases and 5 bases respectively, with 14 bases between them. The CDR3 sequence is CASSLVAQGVYGYTF. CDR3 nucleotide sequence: TGTGCCAGCAGCTTGGTTGCCCAGGGAGTGTATGGCTACACCTTC.

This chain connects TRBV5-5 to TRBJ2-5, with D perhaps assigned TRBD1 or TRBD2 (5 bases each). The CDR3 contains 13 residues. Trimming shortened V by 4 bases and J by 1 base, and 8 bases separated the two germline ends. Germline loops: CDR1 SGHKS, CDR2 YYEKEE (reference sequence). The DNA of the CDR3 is TGTGCCAGCAGCCCGGGACCCCAAGAGACCCAGTACTTC. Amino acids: CASSPGPQETQYF.

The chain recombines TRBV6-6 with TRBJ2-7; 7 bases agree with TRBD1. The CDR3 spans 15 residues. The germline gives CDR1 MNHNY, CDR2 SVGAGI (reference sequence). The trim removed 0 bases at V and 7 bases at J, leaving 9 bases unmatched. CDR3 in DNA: TGTGCCAGCAGTTACTCGAGGGACAGTTTAACGGAGCAGTACTTC. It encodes CASSYSRDSLTEQYF.

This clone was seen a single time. CDR3 in amino acids: CASSLIRGGNTGELFF. Written as DNA, the CDR3 is TGCGCCAGCAGCTTGATCAGGGGTGGGAACACCGGGGAGCTGTTTTTT. The chain carries TRBV5-1 and TRBJ2-2; maybe TRBD1 (6 bases). Per germline, CDR1 SGHRS and CDR2 YFSETQ. V lost 1 base to trimming and J lost 1 base, with 11 bases between them. CDR3 length: 16 residues.

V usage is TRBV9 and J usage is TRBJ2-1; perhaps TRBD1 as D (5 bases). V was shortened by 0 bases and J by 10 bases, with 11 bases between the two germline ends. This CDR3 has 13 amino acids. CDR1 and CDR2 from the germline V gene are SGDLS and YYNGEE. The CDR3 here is CASSVEGHGEQFF. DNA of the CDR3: TGTGCCAGCAGCGTAGAGGGGCACGGCGAGCAGTTCTTC.

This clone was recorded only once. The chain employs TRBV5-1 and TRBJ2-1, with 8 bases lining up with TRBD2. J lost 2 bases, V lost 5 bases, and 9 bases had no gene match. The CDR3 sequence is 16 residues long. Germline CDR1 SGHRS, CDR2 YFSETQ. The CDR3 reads CASRSGRGFAYNEQFF. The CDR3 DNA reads TGCGCCAGCAGGTCCGGGAGGGGCTTCGCCTACAATGAGCAGTTCTTC. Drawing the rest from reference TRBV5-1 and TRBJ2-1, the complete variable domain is KAGVTQTPRYLIKTRGQQVTLSCSPISGHRSVSWYQQTPGQGLQFLFEYFSETQRNKGNFPGRFSGRQFSNSRSEMNVSTLELGDSALYLCASRSGRGFAYNEQFFGPGTRLTVL.

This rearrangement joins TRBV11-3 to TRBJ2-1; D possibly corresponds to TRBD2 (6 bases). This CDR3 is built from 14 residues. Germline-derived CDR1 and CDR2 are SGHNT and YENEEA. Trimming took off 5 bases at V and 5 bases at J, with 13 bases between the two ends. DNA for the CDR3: TGTGCCAGCAGCCGTTCGGGACTTCACAATGAGCAGTTCTTC. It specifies CASSRSGLHNEQFF.

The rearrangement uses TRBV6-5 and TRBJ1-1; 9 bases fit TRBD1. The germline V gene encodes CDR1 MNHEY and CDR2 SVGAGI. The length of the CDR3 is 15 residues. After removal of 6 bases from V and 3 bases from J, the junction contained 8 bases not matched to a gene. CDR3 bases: TGTGCCAGCAGGGACCGCGGGACAGGGTACACTGAAGCTTTCTTT. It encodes CASRDRGTGYTEAFF.

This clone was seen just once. CDR3 nucleotide sequence: TGTGCCAGCAGCCAACTAGGGACAGTCACAGATACGCAGTATTTT. Translated, it gives CASSQLGTVTDTQYF. The chain carries TRBV6-5 and TRBJ2-3; 7 bases agree with TRBD1. The CDR3 spans 15 residues. Germline-derived CDR1 and CDR2 are MNHEY and SVGAGI. Germline trimming cut 6 bases from V and 2 bases from J; bases unmatched to any gene: 8.

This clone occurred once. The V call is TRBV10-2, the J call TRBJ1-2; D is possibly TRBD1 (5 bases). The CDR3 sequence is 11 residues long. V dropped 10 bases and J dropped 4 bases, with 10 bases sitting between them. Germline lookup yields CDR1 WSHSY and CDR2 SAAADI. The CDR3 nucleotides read TGCGCCACGGAGGGGTTCTATGGCTACACCTTC. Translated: CATEGFYGYTF.

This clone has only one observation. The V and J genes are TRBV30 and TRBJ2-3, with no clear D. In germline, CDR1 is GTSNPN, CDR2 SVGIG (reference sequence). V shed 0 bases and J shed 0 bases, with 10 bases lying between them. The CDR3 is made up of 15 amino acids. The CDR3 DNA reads TGTGCCTGGAGTGTAAGGGCGTTGAGCACAGATACGCAGTATTTT. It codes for CAWSVRALSTDTQYF.

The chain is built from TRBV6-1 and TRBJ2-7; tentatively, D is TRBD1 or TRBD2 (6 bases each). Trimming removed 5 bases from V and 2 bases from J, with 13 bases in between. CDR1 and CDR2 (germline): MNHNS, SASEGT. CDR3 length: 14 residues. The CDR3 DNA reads TGTGCCAGCAGTAGACAGGAGGGCACCTACGAGCAGTACTTC. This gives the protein CASSRQEGTYEQYF.

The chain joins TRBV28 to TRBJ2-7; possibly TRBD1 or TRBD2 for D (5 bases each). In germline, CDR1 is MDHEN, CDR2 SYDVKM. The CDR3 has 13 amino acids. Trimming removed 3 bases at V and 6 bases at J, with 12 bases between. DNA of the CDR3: TGTGCCAGCAGTTTCCCCGGGGCCCTCGAGCAGTACTTC. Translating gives CASSFPGALEQYF. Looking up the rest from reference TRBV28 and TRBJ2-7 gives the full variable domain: DVKVTQSSRYLVKRTGEKVFLECVQDMDHENMFWYRQDPGLGLRLIYFSYDVKMKEKGDIPEGYSVSREKKERFSLILESASTNQTSMYLCASSFPGALEQYFGPGTRLTVT.

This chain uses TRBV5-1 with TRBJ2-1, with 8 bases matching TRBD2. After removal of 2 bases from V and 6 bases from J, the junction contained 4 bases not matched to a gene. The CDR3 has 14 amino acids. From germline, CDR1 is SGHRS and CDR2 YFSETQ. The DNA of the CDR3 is TGCGCCAGCAGCTTAAGCGGGAGCATCAATGAGCAGTTCTTC. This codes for CASSLSGSINEQFF.

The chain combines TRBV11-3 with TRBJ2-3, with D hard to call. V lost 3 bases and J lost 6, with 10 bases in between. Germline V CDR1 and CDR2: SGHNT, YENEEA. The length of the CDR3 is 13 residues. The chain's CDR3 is CASSLFRTDTQYF. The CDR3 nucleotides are TGTGCCAGCAGCTTGTTCCGAACGGATACGCAGTATTTT. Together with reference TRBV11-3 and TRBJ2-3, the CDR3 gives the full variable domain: EAGVVQSPRYKIIEKKQPVAFWCNPISGHNTLYWYLQNLGQGPELLIRYENEEAVDDSQLPKDRFSAERLKGVDSTLKIQPAELGDSAVYLCASSLFRTDTQYFGPGTRLTVL.

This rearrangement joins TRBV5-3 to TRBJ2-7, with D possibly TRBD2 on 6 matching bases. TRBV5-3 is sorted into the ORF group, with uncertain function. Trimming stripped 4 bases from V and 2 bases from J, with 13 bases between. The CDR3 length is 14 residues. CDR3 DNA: TGTGCCAGAAGCGAGCTGCTAGCGACCTACGAGCAGTACTTC. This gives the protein CARSELLATYEQYF.

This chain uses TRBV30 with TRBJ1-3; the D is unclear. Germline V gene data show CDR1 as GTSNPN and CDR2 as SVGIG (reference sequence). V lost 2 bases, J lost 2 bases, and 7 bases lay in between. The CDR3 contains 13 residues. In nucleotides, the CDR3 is TGTGCCTGGAGTCGCGCCCCTGGAAACACCATATATTTT. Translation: CAWSRAPGNTIYF.